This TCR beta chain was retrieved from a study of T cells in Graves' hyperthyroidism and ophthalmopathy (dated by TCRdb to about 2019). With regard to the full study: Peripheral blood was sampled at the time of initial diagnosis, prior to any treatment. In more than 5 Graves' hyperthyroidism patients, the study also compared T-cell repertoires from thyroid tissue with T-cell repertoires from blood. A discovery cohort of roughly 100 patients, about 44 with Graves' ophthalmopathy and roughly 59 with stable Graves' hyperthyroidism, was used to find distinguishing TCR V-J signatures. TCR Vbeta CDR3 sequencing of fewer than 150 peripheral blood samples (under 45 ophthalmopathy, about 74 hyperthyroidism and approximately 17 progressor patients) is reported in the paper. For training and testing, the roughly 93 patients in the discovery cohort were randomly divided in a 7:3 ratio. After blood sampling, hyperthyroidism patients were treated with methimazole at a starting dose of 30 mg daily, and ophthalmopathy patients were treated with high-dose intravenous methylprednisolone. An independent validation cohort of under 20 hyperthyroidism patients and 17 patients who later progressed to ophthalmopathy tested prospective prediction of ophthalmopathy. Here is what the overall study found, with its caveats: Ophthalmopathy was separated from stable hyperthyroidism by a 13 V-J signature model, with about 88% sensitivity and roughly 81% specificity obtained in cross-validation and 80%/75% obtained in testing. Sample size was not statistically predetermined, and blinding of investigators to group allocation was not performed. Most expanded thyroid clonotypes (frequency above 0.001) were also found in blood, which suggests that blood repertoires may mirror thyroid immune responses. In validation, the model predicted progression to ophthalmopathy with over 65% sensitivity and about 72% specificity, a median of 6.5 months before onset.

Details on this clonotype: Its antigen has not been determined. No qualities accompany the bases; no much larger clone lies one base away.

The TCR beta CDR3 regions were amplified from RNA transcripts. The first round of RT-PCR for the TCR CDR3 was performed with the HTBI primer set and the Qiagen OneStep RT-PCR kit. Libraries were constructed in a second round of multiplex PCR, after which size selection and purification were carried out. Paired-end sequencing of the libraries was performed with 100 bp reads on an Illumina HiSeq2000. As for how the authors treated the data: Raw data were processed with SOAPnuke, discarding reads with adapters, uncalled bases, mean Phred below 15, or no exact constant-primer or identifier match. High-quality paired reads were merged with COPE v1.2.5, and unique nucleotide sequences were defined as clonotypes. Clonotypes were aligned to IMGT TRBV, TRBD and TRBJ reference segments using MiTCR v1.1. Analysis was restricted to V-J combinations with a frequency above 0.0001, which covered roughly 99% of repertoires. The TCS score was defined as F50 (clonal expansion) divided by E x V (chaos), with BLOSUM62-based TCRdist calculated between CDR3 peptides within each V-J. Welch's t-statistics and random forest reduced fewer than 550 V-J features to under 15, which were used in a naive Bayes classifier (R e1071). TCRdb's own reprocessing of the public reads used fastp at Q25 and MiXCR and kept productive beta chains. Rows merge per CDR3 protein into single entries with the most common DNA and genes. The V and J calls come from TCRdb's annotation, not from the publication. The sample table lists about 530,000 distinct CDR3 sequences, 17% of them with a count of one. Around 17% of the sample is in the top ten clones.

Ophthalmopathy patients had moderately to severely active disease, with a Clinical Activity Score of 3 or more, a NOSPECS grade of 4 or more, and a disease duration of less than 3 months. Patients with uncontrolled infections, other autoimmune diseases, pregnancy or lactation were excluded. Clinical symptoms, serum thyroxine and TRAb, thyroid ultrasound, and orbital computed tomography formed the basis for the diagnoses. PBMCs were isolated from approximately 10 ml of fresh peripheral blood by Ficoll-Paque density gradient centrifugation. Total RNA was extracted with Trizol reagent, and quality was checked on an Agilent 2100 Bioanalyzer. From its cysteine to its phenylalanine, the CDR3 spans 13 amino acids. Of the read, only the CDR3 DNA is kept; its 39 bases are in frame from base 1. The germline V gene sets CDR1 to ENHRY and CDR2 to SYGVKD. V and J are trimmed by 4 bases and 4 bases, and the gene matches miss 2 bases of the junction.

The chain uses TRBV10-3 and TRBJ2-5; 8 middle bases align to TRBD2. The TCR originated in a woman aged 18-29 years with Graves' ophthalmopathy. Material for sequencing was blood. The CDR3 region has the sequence CAISGLAGETQYF. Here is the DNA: TGTGCCATCAGTGGTCTAGCGGGAGAGACCCAGTACTTC.